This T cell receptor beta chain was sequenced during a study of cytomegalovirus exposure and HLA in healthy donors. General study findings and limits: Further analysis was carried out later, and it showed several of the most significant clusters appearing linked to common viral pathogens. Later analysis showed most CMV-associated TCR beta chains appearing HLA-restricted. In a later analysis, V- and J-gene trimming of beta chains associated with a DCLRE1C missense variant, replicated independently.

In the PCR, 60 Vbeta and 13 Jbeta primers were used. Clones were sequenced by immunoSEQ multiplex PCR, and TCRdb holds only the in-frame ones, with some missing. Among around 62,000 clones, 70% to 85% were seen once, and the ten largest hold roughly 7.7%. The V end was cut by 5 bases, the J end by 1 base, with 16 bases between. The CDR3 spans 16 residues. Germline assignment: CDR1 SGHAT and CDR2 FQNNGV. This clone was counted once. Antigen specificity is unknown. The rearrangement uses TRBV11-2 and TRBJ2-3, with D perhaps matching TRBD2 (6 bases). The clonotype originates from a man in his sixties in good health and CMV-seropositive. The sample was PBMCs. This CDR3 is CASSASRSGRTDTQYF. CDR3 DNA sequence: TGTGCCAGCAGCGCCTCCCGGAGCGGGCGCACAGATACGCAGTATTTT.